These T cell receptor beta chains were read from a single sample in a study of vaccination effects on CD4 cells after COVID-19. This table comes from immunoSEQ multiplex PCR, and its TCRdb copy is limited to in-frame clones, with some not included. The repertoire holds 20,000 to 25,000 clones, under 75% seen once, with 7.5% to 9.5% in the top ten. These TCRs are of unknown antigen specificity. This specimen consisted of CD4+ T cells from PBMCs cultured with HCoV-NL63 spike peptides, obtained before COVID-19 vaccination. The receptors were gathered from a human donor who received a COVID-19 vaccine. CDR3s include the opening cysteine and the closing phenylalanine or tryptophan. A D gene is named only where the DNA matches it firmly. Only part of the rows carry a size: once, few, many, or a class if the clone is expanded.

clone_size	v_call	j_call	d_call	cdr3_nt	cdr3_aa
NA	TRBV7-8	TRBJ2-3	NA	TGTGCCAGCAGCTTAGTCCGATTAGCTCATACAGATACGCAGTATTTT	CASSLVRLAHTDTQYF
NA	TRBV6-5	TRBJ2-1	TRBD1	TGTGCCAGCAGTTACTCGGGACAGACCTACAATGAGCAGTTCTTC	CASSYSGQTYNEQFF
NA	TRBV4-2	TRBJ2-7	NA	TGTGCCAGCAGCCATGACACCGGGACCCAAGCATACGAGCAGTACTTC	CASSHDTGTQAYEQYF
NA	TRBV27	TRBJ1-1	NA	TGTGCCAGCAGTTCAGTGGGGCCGAACACTGAAGCTTTCTTT	CASSSVGPNTEAFF
NA	TRBV3-1/TRBV3-2	TRBJ2-7	TRBD2	TGTGCCAGCAGCCAAGAGACGACTAGCGGTGCAGCCTACGAGCAGTACTTC	CASSQETTSGAAYEQYF
NA	TRBV3-1/TRBV3-2	TRBJ1-5	NA	TGTGCCAGCAGCCCCACAGGGAATAGCAATCAGCCCCAGCATTTT	CASSPTGNSNQPQHF
once	TRBV19	TRBJ2-3	TRBD2	TGTGCCAGTAGTGATAGCGGGAGGGCCGGGACAGATACGCAGTATTTT	CASSDSGRAGTDTQYF
NA	TRBV6-1	TRBJ1-1	NA	TGTGCCAGCAGTGAAATTGGGAGGGGGGTCACTGAAGCTTTCTTT	CASSEIGRGVTEAFF
once	TRBV24-1	TRBJ1-5	NA	TGTGCCACCAGCGCAAACTTGGGGGGTCAGCCCCAGCATTTT	CATSANLGGQPQHF
NA	TRBV25-1	TRBJ1-3	NA	TGTGCCAGCAGTGAGTTCTCCGGGGCAGGGTACGGAAACACCATATATTTT	CASSEFSGAGYGNTIYF
NA	TRBV11-2	TRBJ2-3	NA	TGTGCCAGCAGCTCCGGCCCTAGGGATACGCAGTATTTT	CASSSGPRDTQYF
few	TRBV18	TRBJ1-2	NA	TGTGCCAGCTCACCACCAACGGGAAACTATGGCTACACCTTC	CASSPPTGNYGYTF
NA	TRBV5-1	TRBJ1-6	NA	TGCGCCAGCAGCCTCGATCGGTTAAACAATTCACCCCTCCACTTT	CASSLDRLNNSPLHF
NA	TRBV11-2	TRBJ2-1	TRBD2	TGTGCCAGCAGCTTAGGCCTAGCGGGAGTGAATGAGCAGTTCTTC	CASSLGLAGVNEQFF
NA	TRBV9	TRBJ2-1	NA	TGTGCCAGCAGCCCTGGGGGGGGCGGTTCCAATGAGCAGTTCTTC	CASSPGGGGSNEQFF
NA	TRBV6-1	TRBJ2-5	TRBD2	TGTGCCAGCAGTGAATTTGCGGGGGGGCAAGAGACCCAGTACTTC	CASSEFAGGQETQYF
NA	TRBV11-3	TRBJ2-7	TRBD1	TGTGCCAGCAGCCCAGCCGGACAGGGGCGCTCAACCTACGAGCAGTACTTC	CASSPAGQGRSTYEQYF
NA	TRBV27	TRBJ2-5	NA	TGTGCCAGCAGTCCACGGGCCCTGGAAACTGAGACCCAGTACTTC	CASSPRALETETQYF
NA	TRBV4-2	TRBJ2-7	TRBD2	TGTGCCAGCAGCCGCAGGAATCAGCGGGATTCGTACGAGCAGTACTTC	CASSRRNQRDSYEQYF
once	TRBV29-1	TRBJ2-3	NA	TGCAGCGTTGAGCACAGGCCTAGCACAGATACGCAGTATTTT	CSVEHRPSTDTQYF
NA	TRBV28	TRBJ1-6	TRBD1	TGTGCCAGCAGTTTTCCCGGGACAGTTAATTCACCCCTCCACTTT	CASSFPGTVNSPLHF
NA	TRBV2	TRBJ2-7	NA	TGTGCCAGCAGTGTATGGGGTCTCCTCTCCGAGCAGTACTTC	CASSVWGLLSEQYF